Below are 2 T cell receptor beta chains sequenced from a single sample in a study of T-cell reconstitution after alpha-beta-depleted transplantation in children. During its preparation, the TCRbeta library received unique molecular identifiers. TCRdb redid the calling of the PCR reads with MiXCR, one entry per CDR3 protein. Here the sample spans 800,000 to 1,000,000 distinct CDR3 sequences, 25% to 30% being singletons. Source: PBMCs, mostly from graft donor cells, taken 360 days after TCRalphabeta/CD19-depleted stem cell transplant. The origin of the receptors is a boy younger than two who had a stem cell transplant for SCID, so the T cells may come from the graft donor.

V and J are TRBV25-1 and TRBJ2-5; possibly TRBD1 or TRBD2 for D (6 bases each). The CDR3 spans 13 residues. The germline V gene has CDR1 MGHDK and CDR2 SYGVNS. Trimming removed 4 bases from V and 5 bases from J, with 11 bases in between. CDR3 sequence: CASSAGASETQYF. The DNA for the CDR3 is TGTGCCAGCAGTGCGGGGGCGAGCGAGACCCAGTACTTC. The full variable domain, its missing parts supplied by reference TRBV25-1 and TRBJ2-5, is EADIYQTPRYLVIGTGKKITLECSQTMGHDKMYWYQQDPGMELHLIHYSYGVNSTEKGDLSSESTVSRIRTEHFPLTLESARPSHTSQYLCASSAGASETQYFGPGTRLLVL.

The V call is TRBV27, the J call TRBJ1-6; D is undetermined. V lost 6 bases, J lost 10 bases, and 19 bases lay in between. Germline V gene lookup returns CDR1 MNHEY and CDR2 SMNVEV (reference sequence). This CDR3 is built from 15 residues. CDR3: CASSRGTRERSPLHF. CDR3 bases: TGTGCCAGCAGCCGCGGTACCCGGGAGAGGTCACCCCTCCACTTT.